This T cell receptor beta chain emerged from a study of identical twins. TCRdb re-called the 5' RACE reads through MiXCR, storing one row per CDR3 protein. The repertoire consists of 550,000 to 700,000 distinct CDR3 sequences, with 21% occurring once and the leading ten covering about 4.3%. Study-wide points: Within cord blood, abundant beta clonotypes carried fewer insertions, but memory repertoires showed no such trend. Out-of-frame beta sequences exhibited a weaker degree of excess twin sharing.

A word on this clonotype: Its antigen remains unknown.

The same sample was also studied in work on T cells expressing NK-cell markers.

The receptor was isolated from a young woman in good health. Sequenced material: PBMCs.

The chain's CDR3 is CASSLGPTSGTDEQFF. CDR3 DNA: TGTGCCAGCAGCTTAGGCCCTACTAGCGGGACAGATGAGCAGTTCTTC. The V call is TRBV7-8, the J call TRBJ2-1; 10 bases agree with TRBD2. The CDR3 is 16 amino acids. V shed 1 base, J shed 8 bases, and the junction held 8 bases outside the gene matches. Germline V gene sequence: CDR1 SGHVS, CDR2 FQNEAQ.